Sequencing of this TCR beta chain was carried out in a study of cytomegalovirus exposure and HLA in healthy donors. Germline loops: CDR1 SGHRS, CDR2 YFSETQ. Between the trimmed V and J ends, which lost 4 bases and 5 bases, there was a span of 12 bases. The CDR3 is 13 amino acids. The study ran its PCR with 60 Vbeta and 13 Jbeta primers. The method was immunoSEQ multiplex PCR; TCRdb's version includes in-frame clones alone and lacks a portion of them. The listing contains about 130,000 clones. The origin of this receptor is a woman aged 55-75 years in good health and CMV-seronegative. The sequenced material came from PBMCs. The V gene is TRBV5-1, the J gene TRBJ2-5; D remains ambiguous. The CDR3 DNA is TGCGCCAGCAGCCCCCTTCGTTCTGAGACCCAGTACTTC. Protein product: CASSPLRSETQYF.